This record looks at one TCR beta chain sequence and its context. Its antigen is unidentified. The donors, all healthy, were Caucasians living in Russia, aged roughly 6 to 90. The entry originates in a study of blood T cells in healthy people across ages. Study findings and constraints: Comparison with aged donors showed that long-lived donors had more naive CD4+ cells and higher diversity.

For the second PCR, which ran for about 7 to 11 cycles, a sample-barcoded 5' primer and a J-beta primer mix were used. Any given sample supplied a minimum of 3 million CDR3-containing paired-end reads. TCRdb re-called the 5' RACE reads through MiXCR, storing one row per CDR3 protein. The top ten hold 23% of the sample, which has 1.5 million to 2 million distinct CDR3 sequences, roughly 43% seen once. The junction had 4 bases not matched to a gene; V was cut back by 5 bases and J by 2 bases. Germline assignment: CDR1 ENHRY and CDR2 SYGVKD. The CDR3 runs to 15 residues. The sequenced sample consisted of blood. The chain joins TRBV10-3 to TRBJ2-3, with 10 bases identical to TRBD2. This clonotype was sampled from a human donor in good health. CDR3 in DNA: TGTGCCATCAGTTGGAGCGGGAGGGCCACAGATACGCAGTATTTT. This gives the protein CAISWSGRATDTQYF.